This is a list of T cell receptor beta chains from one sample in a study of T cell responses to AZD1222 COVID-19 vaccine. Measured with immunoSEQ multiplex PCR; TCRdb has only the in-frame clones, and not every one. The data contain 130,000 to 150,000 clones, roughly four fifths of them singletons. Specimen: peripheral blood, collected on day 0 of MenACWY control vaccination. The source of these receptors is an adult in good health. Each CDR3 is given with its conserved first and last residue. The D gene is left open where the match is weak. Part of the rows lack a size; the others show once, few, many or a class for expanded clones.

>TRBJ1-3|once|TRBV12-2|.
CASRPLVRFSGNTIYF
TGTGCAAGTCGCCCTCTCGTGCGTTTCTCTGGAAACACCATATATTTT
>TRBJ2-7|.|TRBV7-8|.
CASSLAITDSYYEQYF
TGTGCCAGCAGCTTAGCGATAACTGACTCCTACTACGAGCAGTACTTC
>TRBJ1-1|.|TRBV4-1|.
CASSQGRQALNTEAFF
TGCGCCAGCAGCCAAGGGAGGCAGGCTCTGAACACTGAAGCTTTCTTT
>TRBJ1-3|once|TRBV19|.
CASQQGGSGNTIYF
TGTGCCAGTCAACAGGGAGGCTCTGGAAACACCATATATTTT
>TRBJ1-6|.|TRBV11-2|.
CASTLIPGSALHF
TGTGCCAGCACCTTAATTCCGGGATCGGCCCTCCACTTT
>TRBJ1-2|.|TRBV19|TRBD1
CASTTTGNYNYGYTF
TGTGCCAGTACCACGACAGGGAACTATAACTATGGCTACACCTTC
>TRBJ2-1|.|TRBV4-1|TRBD1
CASSQDRWTGNEQFF
TGCGCCAGCAGCCAAGATCGGTGGACAGGGAATGAGCAGTTCTTC
>TRBJ1-1|.|TRBV19|TRBD1
CASSYRGGTEAFF
TGTGCCAGTAGTTACAGGGGGGGCACTGAAGCTTTCTTT
>TRBJ1-6|.|TRBV7-2|.
CASSPGWGGFNNSPLHF
TGTGCCAGCAGCCCGGGGTGGGGAGGGTTTAATAATTCACCCCTCCACTTT
>TRBJ1-2|.|TRBV2|TRBD1
CASNGDRGSYGYTF
TGTGCCAGCAATGGGGACAGGGGGTCCTATGGCTACACCTTC
>TRBJ2-3|few|TRBV5-4|.
CASSGSAADTQYF
TGTGCCAGCAGCGGGTCGGCGGCAGATACGCAGTATTTT
>TRBJ1-2|.|TRBV12-3/TRBV12-4|.
CASSLGVAYGYTF
TGTGCCAGCAGTTTAGGGGTGGCCTATGGCTACACCTTC
>TRBJ1-2|many|TRBV6-1|TRBD1
CASSDLRTGPNYGYTF
TGTGCCAGCAGTGATCTGAGGACAGGACCGAACTATGGCTACACCTTC
>TRBJ2-2|.|TRBV7-7|TRBD2
CASSPIAGGNTGELFF
TGTGCCAGCAGCCCCATAGCGGGGGGGAACACCGGGGAGCTGTTTTTT
>TRBJ1-1|.|TRBV2|.
CASSVVGGSGTEAFF
TGTGCCAGCAGTGTTGTCGGGGGCTCGGGCACTGAAGCTTTCTTT
>TRBJ2-1|.|TRBV5-4|TRBD2
CASSLERTRPNEQFF
TGTGCCAGCAGCTTGGAGCGGACTAGACCCAATGAGCAGTTCTTC
>TRBJ1-2|.|TRBV11-2|.
CASSRGSANYGYTF
TGTGCCAGCAGCAGGGGATCTGCGAACTATGGCTACACCTTC
>TRBJ2-2|.|TRBV10-1|TRBD2
CASRSGGPANTGELFF
TGCGCCAGCAGAAGCGGGGGGCCGGCGAACACCGGGGAGCTGTTTTTT
>TRBJ1-3|once|TRBV4-2|TRBD1
CASSQDWNRGRDTIYF
TGTGCCAGCAGCCAAGATTGGAACAGGGGTCGAGACACCATATATTTT
>TRBJ2-1|.|TRBV2|.
CASSDLAPYNEQFF
TGTGCCAGCAGTGATCTCGCGCCCTACAATGAGCAGTTCTTC
>TRBJ2-3|.|TRBV6-5|TRBD1
CASSPTRDSFQYF
TGTGCCAGCAGTCCTACCCGGGACAGCTTTCAGTATTTT
>TRBJ2-3|.|TRBV28|TRBD2
CASSLRGGSTDTQYF
TGTGCCAGCAGTCTCCGGGGGGGTAGCACAGATACGCAGTATTTT
>TRBJ1-4|.|TRBV28|.
CASSSATGGRATNEKLFF
TGTGCCAGCAGTTCCGCGACAGGTGGGAGGGCAACTAATGAAAAACTGTTTTTT
>TRBJ2-2|.|TRBV4-1|.
CASSRALNTGELFF
TGCGCCAGCAGCCGGGCCCTGAACACCGGGGAGCTGTTTTTT
>TRBJ1-3|once|TRBV7-8|.
CASSPSTGRSSGNTIYF
TGTGCCAGCAGCCCTTCGACAGGAAGATCCTCTGGAAACACCATATATTTT
>TRBJ1-2|.|TRBV30|.
CAWSGTALGYGYTF
TGTGCCTGGAGTGGGACAGCCCTTGGCTATGGCTACACCTTC
>TRBJ1-2|.|TRBV11-3|.
CASSLVNSRYGYTF
TGTGCCAGCAGCTTAGTTAACAGCCGCTATGGCTACACCTTC
>TRBJ2-5|.|TRBV11-2|.
CASSSRQAGGTQYF
TGTGCCAGCAGCTCCCGACAGGCCGGGGGGACCCAGTACTTC
>TRBJ2-1|.|TRBV2|.
CASTSGTIRNEQFF
TGTGCCAGCACTTCGGGGACGATACGCAATGAGCAGTTCTTC
>TRBJ1-5|.|TRBV3-1/TRBV3-2|.
CASSQERGKGGNQPQHF
TGTGCCAGCAGCCAAGAGAGGGGGAAGGGCGGCAATCAGCCCCAGCATTTT
>TRBJ1-4|.|TRBV5-1|.
CASSLQRPEEKLFF
TGCGCCAGCAGCCTCCAAAGGCCCGAAGAAAAACTGTTTTTT
>TRBJ1-6|many|TRBV5-1|.
CASRRSSYNSPLHF
TGCGCCAGCAGGAGGAGCTCCTATAATTCACCCCTCCACTTT
>TRBJ1-2|.|TRBV5-4|.
CASRLTTANYGYTF
TGTGCCAGCAGGCTGACAACCGCTAACTATGGCTACACCTTC
>TRBJ2-1|once|TRBV4-1|TRBD2
CASSQGASGPYNEQFF
TGCGCCAGCAGCCAAGGGGCTAGCGGTCCCTACAATGAGCAGTTCTTC
>TRBJ1-1|.|TRBV4-1|.
CASSQEHGAAEAFF
TGCGCCAGCAGCCAAGAACATGGGGCCGCTGAAGCTTTCTTT
>TRBJ2-3|.|TRBV29-1|TRBD2
CSVETSGRFATQYF
TGCAGCGTGGAGACTAGCGGGAGATTCGCTACGCAGTATTTT
>TRBJ1-5|.|TRBV6-1|TRBD1
CASSERTGGGQPQHF
TGTGCCAGCAGTGAACGGACAGGGGGCGGTCAGCCCCAGCATTTT
>TRBJ2-1|.|TRBV19|.
CASSKGQSYNEQFF
TGTGCCAGTAGTAAGGGGCAGTCCTACAATGAGCAGTTCTTC
>TRBJ1-1|.|TRBV7-9|TRBD1
CASSPGGGSIEAFF
TGTGCCAGCAGCCCGGGAGGGGGCTCGATTGAAGCTTTCTTT
>TRBJ1-1|.|TRBV5-4|.
CASSFETSGAFF
TGTGCCAGCAGCTTTGAGACTTCGGGAGCTTTCTTT
>TRBJ2-7|.|TRBV12-3/TRBV12-4|.
CASSTGRTGQYF
TGTGCCAGCAGTACGGGACGGACGGGGCAGTACTTC